This is a list of T cell receptor beta chains from one sample in a study of blood T cell repertoires in COVID-19. TCRdb keeps only in-frame clones here, not all; method: immunoSEQ multiplex PCR. This table has fewer than 500,000 clones, approximately 90% appearing once. Material: PBMCs or T cells enriched from blood (not recorded which). The receptors originated from a woman aged 18 to 35 who had recovered from COVID-19. CDR3s include the opening cysteine and the closing phenylalanine or tryptophan. The D gene is left open where the match is weak. Some rows have no size entry. The others give once, few or many, or a class for an expanded clone.

>-|TRBJ1-6|-|TRBV15
CATSRGTDDSPLHF
TGTGCCACCAGCAGAGGGACAGATGATTCACCCCTCCACTTT
>-|TRBJ2-6|TRBD1|TRBV5-8
CASSARDVTGVLQGLTF
TGTGCCAGCAGCGCTAGGGATGTGACAGGGGTTTTACAGGGCCTGACTTTC
>-|TRBJ1-2|-|TRBV5-1
CASSLAPGNYGYTF
TGCGCCAGCAGCCTTGCCCCAGGAAACTATGGCTACACCTTC
>-|TRBJ1-4|-|TRBV28
CASSFSTGGTNEKLFF
TGTGCCAGCAGTTTTAGTACGGGGGGAACTAATGAAAAACTGTTTTTT
>once|TRBJ2-7|TRBD1|TRBV5-6
CASSLFNRQGADEQYF
TGTGCCAGCAGCTTGTTTAATCGGCAGGGGGCCGACGAGCAGTACTTC
>-|TRBJ2-5|-|TRBV3-1/TRBV3-2
CASTSTPQGWETQYF
TGTGCCAGCACCTCAACTCCACAGGGATGGGAGACCCAGTACTTC
>few|TRBJ1-4|-|TRBV2
CASSEMGGTNEKLFF
TGTGCCAGCAGTGAGATGGGGGGAACTAATGAAAAACTGTTTTTT
>-|TRBJ1-4|TRBD1|TRBV9
CASSRGQGTEKLFF
TGTGCCAGCAGCCGTGGACAGGGGACGGAAAAACTGTTTTTT
>few|TRBJ1-5|-|TRBV30
CAWSVGGLNQPQHF
TGTGCCTGGAGTGTTGGGGGACTCAATCAGCCCCAGCATTTT
>-|TRBJ2-2|TRBD1|TRBV5-4
CASSTGQGAAGELFF
TGTGCCAGCAGCACGGGACAGGGGGCGGCCGGGGAGCTGTTTTTT
>-|TRBJ1-2|-|TRBV3-1/TRBV3-2
CASSQGAGGYTF
TGTGCCAGCAGCCAGGGGGCGGGCGGCTACACCTTC
>-|TRBJ1-2|-|TRBV6-5
CASSYGGFTSDGYTF
TGTGCCAGCAGTTACGGAGGGTTCACCTCAGACGGCTACACCTTC
>-|TRBJ2-3|-|TRBV15
CATSSLWSSSTDTQYF
TGTGCCACCAGCAGCCTATGGTCTTCTAGCACAGATACGCAGTATTTT
>-|TRBJ1-3|-|TRBV24-1
CATSGAVEGHEPRGGNTIYF
TGTGCCACCAGTGGGGCGGTCGAGGGCCACGAACCTAGAGGGGGAAACACCATATATTTT
>-|TRBJ1-1|-|TRBV2
CASSEALNTEAFF
TGTGCCAGCAGTGAGGCTCTGAACACTGAAGCTTTCTTT